Below are 22 T cell receptor beta chains sequenced from a single sample in a study of molecular identifiers for immune sequencing clone quantification. MiXCR, applied by TCRdb to the PCR reads, yields one record per CDR3 protein. This repertoire shows approximately 670,000 distinct CDR3 sequences, around 20% found once; its top ten account for 0.85% to 0.9%. Material for sequencing was naive CD8+ T cells from blood, with Jurkat cell RNA spiked in. The subset here: FACS-sorted CD8+CD4-CCR7+CD45RA+ naive T cells. The receptor set was obtained from a human donor in good health. Some libraries in this study had Jurkat cell RNA spiked in.

For this clonotype: This may be a read error: a much more frequent sequence differs by one nucleotide. The chain recombines TRBV19 with TRBJ2-3; D unresolved. Germline loops: CDR1 LNHDA, CDR2 SQIVND (reference sequence). The CDR3 has 15 amino acids. The V end was cut by 4 bases, the J end by 3 bases, with 14 bases between. Here the CDR3 reads CASSTDEFATDTQYF. The CDR3 DNA reads as TGTGCCAGTAGTACAGATGAGTTCGCGACAGATACGCAGTATTTT.

Comments on this clonotype: Just one base apart from a much larger clone, this may be a read error. The CDR3 is CANSLEGEAFF. The CDR3 coding sequence is TGTGCCAACAGCTTGGAGGGGGAAGCTTTCTTT. The chain recombines TRBV7-9 with TRBJ1-1; D perhaps matches TRBD1 (5 bases). This CDR3 contains 11 residues. Germline CDR1 SEHNR, CDR2 FQNEAQ (reference sequence).

This clonotype was observed many times. CDR3 amino acids: CASSLSTNSNQPQHF. CDR3 nucleotide sequence: TGTGCCAGCAGTTTAAGTACTAATAGCAATCAGCCCCAGCATTTT. V is TRBV28 and J is TRBJ1-5, with D unclear. V lost 2 bases and J 0 bases, leaving 8 bases between the germline ends. The CDR3 consists of 15 residues. Germline V gene data show CDR1 as MDHEN and CDR2 as SYDVKM.

This clonotype occurred a few times. This clone may be a read error of a much larger clone one base away. The chain uses TRBV4-3 and TRBJ2-7; either TRBD1 or TRBD2 may supply D (5 bases each). CDR3 length: 14 amino acids. Germline CDR1 and CDR2: LGHNA and YSLEER. Trimming took off 4 bases at V and 2 bases at J, with 12 bases between the two ends. CDR3 sequence (DNA): TGCGCCAGCAGCCGAGGGGTCTGGACCTACGAGCAGTACTTC. The encoded protein is CASSRGVWTYEQYF.

This clonotype has ten or more counts. V gene TRBV9 combines with J gene TRBJ1-1, with D tentatively TRBD1 (5 bases). The CDR3 covers 15 residues. Germline V gene lookup returns CDR1 SGDLS and CDR2 YYNGEE. Between the trimmed V and J ends, which lost 3 bases and 4 bases, there was a span of 16 bases. The CDR3 nucleotides read TGTGCCAGCAGCGCCGGTTACGGGGGAGCCACTGAAGCTTTCTTT. Its translation: CASSAGYGGATEAFF.

This clonotype was detected only a few times. V gene TRBV27 combines with J gene TRBJ2-3; tentatively, D is TRBD2 (5 bases). Between the trimmed V and J ends, which lost 5 bases and 10 bases, there was a span of 16 bases. There are 13 residues in the CDR3. Germline CDR1 MNHEY, CDR2 SMNVEV (reference sequence). In DNA form, the CDR3 reads TGTGCCAGCAGTCAGGTGTGGACGAGGGCGCAGTATTTT. Protein: CASSQVWTRAQYF.

With respect to this clonotype: With a much larger clone just one base away, this may be a read error. This chain connects TRBV7-6 to TRBJ1-1; D unclear. V was trimmed by 1 base and J by 0 bases, leaving 15 bases between them. The CDR3 is 17 amino acids. CDR1 is SGHVS, CDR2 FNYEAQ, per germline. CDR3 DNA sequence: TGTGCCAGCAGCTTAGGCAGTGCTGGATACATGAACACTGAAGCTTTCTTT. Its protein is CASSLGSAGYMNTEAFF.

Ten or more counts support this clonotype. This chain links TRBV5-1 with TRBJ2-1; 12 nucleotides match TRBD2. Trimming removed 4 bases from V and 6 bases from J; junction bases left unmatched: 5. CDR3 length: 15 residues. Germline CDR1 and CDR2: SGHRS and YFSETQ. The CDR3 sequence: CASSRQLAGGNEQFF. The CDR3 nucleotides read TGCGCCAGCAGCCGCCAACTAGCGGGAGGCAATGAGCAGTTCTTC.

This clonotype was observed a few times. This CDR3 is missing its conserved last phenylalanine or tryptophan, likely due to a read error. This sequence joins TRBV12-3 or TRBV12-4 and TRBJ2-3; a possible D gene is TRBD1 (5 bases). V was pared by 2 bases and J by 2 bases, with 11 bases between. CDR3 length equals 15 residues. The DNA for the CDR3 is TGTGCCAGCAGTTTACAGGGCACACTCACAGATACGCAGTATTTA. Translated: CASSLQGTLTDTQYL.

This clonotype was seen repeatedly, ten times or more. This rearrangement joins TRBV28 to TRBJ2-5; D call uncertain. Trimming pared 4 bases from V and 2 bases from J, leaving 14 bases between. This CDR3 is built from 15 residues. From germline, CDR1 is MDHEN and CDR2 SYDVKM. The chain's CDR3 is CASSSTWGTQETQYF. The CDR3 coding sequence is TGTGCCAGCAGTTCGACCTGGGGTACACAAGAGACCCAGTACTTC.

This clonotype appeared many times. The chain employs TRBV7-9 and TRBJ1-4, with D possibly TRBD1 on 5 matching bases. Germline V gives CDR1 SEHNR, CDR2 FQNEAQ (reference sequence). The length of the CDR3 is 13 residues. Between the trimmed V and J ends, which lost 6 bases and 7 bases, there was a span of 12 bases. DNA for the CDR3: TGTGCCAGCAGGTCTGGGACCACTGAAAAACTGTTTTTT. This codes for CASRSGTTEKLFF.

This clonotype occurred many times. The chain carries TRBV4-1 and TRBJ2-3; D might be TRBD2 (5 bases). The CDR3 is 14 residues long. V was clipped by 0 bases and J by 1 base, with 5 bases between them. The V gene's germline CDR1 is MGHRA and CDR2 YSYEKL. The CDR3 DNA reads TGCGCCAGCAGCCAAGACGGGGGCACAGATACGCAGTATTTT. Translating it yields CASSQDGGTDTQYF.

This clonotype appeared a few times. V gene TRBV28 combines with J gene TRBJ1-5, with a weak D call TRBD1 (5 bases). The V end was cut by 4 bases, the J end by 1 base, with 17 bases between. Germline CDR1 MDHEN, CDR2 SYDVKM. The CDR3 covers 17 residues. CDR3 sequence reads: CASSSTPRTTSNQPQHF. The CDR3 nucleotides are TGTGCCAGCAGTTCTACACCCCGGACAACCAGCAATCAGCCCCAGCATTTT.

This clonotype occurred many times. The V and J genes are TRBV28 and TRBJ2-7, with unresolved D. Germline V gene lookup returns CDR1 MDHEN and CDR2 SYDVKM. V was shortened by 4 bases and J by 4 bases, with 5 bases between the two germline ends. CDR3 size: 11 residues. The CDR3 nucleotides read TGTGCCAGCAGTTCCGTTTACGAGCAGTACTTC. Its protein is CASSSVYEQYF.

This clonotype was observed many times. This chain connects TRBV9 to TRBJ2-7; D may correspond to TRBD1 or TRBD2 (5 bases each). In germline, CDR1 is SGDLS, CDR2 YYNGEE. The CDR3 is made up of 15 amino acids. Trimming left V 0 bases short and J 2 bases short, with 12 bases between. CDR3 loop: CASSVAAGTPYEQYF. CDR3 DNA: TGTGCCAGCAGCGTAGCAGCAGGGACCCCCTACGAGCAGTACTTC.

This clonotype was observed at least ten times. This chain connects TRBV29-1 to TRBJ1-2, with TRBD1 matching over 11 bases. V trimming: 4 bases; J trimming: 4 bases; junction bases outside the gene matches: 5. The CDR3 is 14 amino acids. Germline assignment: CDR1 SQVTM and CDR2 ANQGSEA. CDR3 residues: CSVVGTGGIYGYTF. The CDR3 coding sequence is TGCAGCGTTGTAGGGACAGGGGGGATCTATGGCTACACCTTC.

As concerns this clonotype: A much larger clone differs from this one at a single base, so this may be a read error. The chain couples TRBV5-5 to TRBJ1-4, with TRBD1 as a possible D gene (5 bases). Per the germline V gene, CDR1 is SGHKS and CDR2 is YYEKEE (reference sequence). The CDR3 extends over 18 amino acids. CDR3 loop: CASRLGPLSVTTSEKLFF. CDR3 in DNA: TGTGCCAGCAGACTGGGACCGCTTAGTGTAACAACTAGTGAAAAACTGTTTTTT.

V is TRBV6-5 and J is TRBJ1-2; weak D call: TRBD1 (5 bases). V lost 2 bases and J 3 bases, leaving 7 bases between the germline ends. The CDR3 extends over 13 amino acids. In germline, CDR1 is MNHEY, CDR2 SVGAGI. The CDR3 DNA reads TGTGCCAGCAGTTACGGGGGTGACTATGGCTACACCTTC. Translated, it gives CASSYGGDYGYTF.

This clonotype came up many times. This rearrangement joins TRBV5-6 to TRBJ1-1, with a weak D call TRBD1 (6 bases). Looked up from germline, CDR1 is SGHDT and CDR2 is YYEEEE. The CDR3 consists of 13 residues. Trimming shortened V by 0 bases and J by 11 bases, and 14 bases separated the two germline ends. The CDR3 protein is CASSLGTEPRAFF. DNA for the CDR3: TGTGCCAGCAGCTTGGGGACAGAGCCCCGGGCTTTCTTT.

This clonotype was observed many times. V gene TRBV12-3 or TRBV12-4 combines with J gene TRBJ2-3, with D uncertain. The V gene lost 6 bases and the J gene lost 4 bases, with 8 bases spanning the gap. The CDR3 is 12 amino acids. In DNA form, the CDR3 reads TGTGCCAGCAGGTTTAGTGCAGATACGCAGTATTTT. It codes for CASRFSADTQYF.

This clonotype was seen at least ten times. The germline gene is not matched at one end of the junction; a read error may be the cause. This sequence joins TRBV25-1 and TRBJ1-3; D gene ambiguous. Germline CDR1 reads MGHDK; CDR2 reads SYGVNS. CDR3 size: 12 residues. CDR3 nucleotide sequence: TGTGCCAGCAGTGACTCTAGAAACACCATATATTTT. This encodes CASSDSRNTIYF. The whole variable domain, filled in from reference TRBV25-1 and TRBJ1-3, reads EADIYQTPRYLVIGTGKKITLECSQTMGHDKMYWYQQDPGMELHLIHYSYGVNSTEKGDLSSESTVSRIRTEHFPLTLESARPSHTSQYLCASSDSRNTIYFGEGSWLTVV.

As to this clonotype: One junction end disagrees with the germline gene, perhaps due to a read error. The rearrangement links TRBV6-5 to TRBJ2-5; D is perhaps TRBD1 (6 bases). The CDR3 is 14 amino acids. CDR1 MNHEY and CDR2 SVGAGI come from the germline V gene. CDR3 sequence: CATLSTGWGETRYF. CDR3 bases: TGTGCCACCCTCAGCACAGGGTGGGGAGAGACCCGGTACTTC.